This TCR beta chain stems from a study of blood T cell repertoires in COVID-19 (dated by TCRdb to 2018 to 2020). About the full investigation: The collaborator samples originated in the United States, Italy and Spain and spanned the acute and convalescent phases of COVID-19. HLA class I and class II types, where available, came from metadata supplied by the sample provider rather than from assay-based typing. A freely available public database, intended as a resource for researchers studying the immune response to SARS-CoV-2, is where the repertoires were released. Sample metadata almost always included a de-identified subject ID, COVID-19 status, age in years and sex. The material from the prospective study consisted of cDNA or gDNA derived from T cells, B-cell-depleted T cells, or PBMCs. Samples came from the ongoing ImmuneRACE study (first 160 participants) plus 1,254 subjects from 6 global collaborators. Subjects who had been exposed to COVID-19, were actively infected with it, or had recovered from it provided the deeply sampled blood TCRbeta repertoires that made up the dataset. The paper's findings and limits, for the study overall: How much clinical and demographic metadata was included differed by source and by participant, and the metadata was provided uncurated.

V sheds 1 base and J sheds 9 bases, leaving 19 bases between their ends. The CDR3 spans 16 residues, from the cysteine through the phenylalanine. The DNA shown is the 48-base CDR3, in frame from base 1. Per the germline V gene (reference sequence), LNHDA is the CDR1 and SQIVND is the CDR2. Collaborating institutions collected whole blood in K2EDTA tubes following their own protocols. Collaborator samples were shipped for TCRbeta analysis as frozen whole blood, isolated PBMCs, or DNA extracted from either sample type. Details on this clone: Its antigen specificity is not known. No qualities accompany the bases; no much larger clone lies one base away.

TCRbeta CDR3 regions were amplified from genomic DNA by means of the immunoSEQ Assay, a bias-controlled multiplex PCR. The authors' pipeline ran thus. The number of nucleated cells in each sample was estimated by amplification of reference gene primers within the assay. To quantify the absolute abundance of each unique TCRbeta CDR3 rearrangement, sequence reads were collapsed and filtered. For each sample, productive Simpson clonality was calculated as the square root of Simpson's diversity index over productive rearrangements. This immuneACCESS table, as held by TCRdb, lists in-frame sequences with V and J called but not all clones. Of the missing ones, under half trace to an unresolved V gene in checked studies; the others have no known cause. For V, J and clone size, that table is used; D and trimming come from the DNA. In all, the sample holds more than 200,000 clones, and approximately 79% of those were seen once. The top ten constitute 4.5% to 6% of the sample.

Recombination joined TRBV19 with TRBJ2-1; a tentative D match to TRBD2 spans 6 bases. Sequenced input: peripheral blood. The clonotype comes from a woman older than 75 with active or convalescent COVID-19. CDR3 sequence: CASSIGARVSGVEQFF. The DNA reads TGTGCCAGTAGTATAGGGGCGCGCGTTTCGGGGGTTGAGCAGTTCTTC.